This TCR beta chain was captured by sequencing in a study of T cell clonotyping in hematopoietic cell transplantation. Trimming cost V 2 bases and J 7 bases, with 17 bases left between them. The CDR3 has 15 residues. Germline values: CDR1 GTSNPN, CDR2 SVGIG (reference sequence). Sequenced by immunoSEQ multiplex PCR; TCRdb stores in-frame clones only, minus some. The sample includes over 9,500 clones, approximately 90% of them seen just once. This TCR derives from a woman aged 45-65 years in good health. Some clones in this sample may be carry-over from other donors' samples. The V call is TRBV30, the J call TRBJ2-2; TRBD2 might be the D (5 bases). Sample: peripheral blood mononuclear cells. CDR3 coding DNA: TGTGCCTGGAGTCCAGGACTTGGGAAAGGCGGGGAGCTGTTTTTT. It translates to CAWSPGLGKGGELFF. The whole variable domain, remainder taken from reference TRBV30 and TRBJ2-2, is SQTIHQWPATLVQPVGSPLSLECTVEGTSNPNLYWYRQAAGRGLQLLFYSVGIGQISSEVPQNLSASRPQDRQFILSSKKLLLSDSGFYLCAWSPGLGKGGELFFGEGSRLTVL.